Shown below are 18 T cell receptor beta chains from a single sample sequenced in a study of blood T cell repertoires in COVID-19. Some clones are missing from TCRdb's copy, which holds only in-frame ones; the method was immunoSEQ multiplex PCR. The sample has 200,000 or so clones; roughly four fifths are singletons. The sequenced sample was PBMCs or T cells enriched from blood (not recorded which). The receptors were sampled from a man in his forties who had recovered from COVID-19.

This clone turned up a few times. The V gene is TRBV5-1, the J gene TRBJ2-7, with D perhaps TRBD2 (5 bases). In germline, CDR1 is SGHRS, CDR2 YFSETQ. Trimming removed 0 bases at V and 3 bases at J, with 13 bases between. This CDR3 is 15 amino acids long. The CDR3 DNA is TGCGCCAGCAGCTTGGAACCACAGCGGAGCTACGAGCAGTACTTC. Amino acids: CASSLEPQRSYEQYF.

The chain carries TRBV19 and TRBJ1-2; no clear D. Germline assignment: CDR1 LNHDA and CDR2 SQIVND (reference sequence). Trimming took off 8 bases at V and 1 base at J, with 11 bases between the two ends. There are 13 residues in the CDR3. The CDR3 bases are TGTGCCAGTCAGCTCGGGGTTAACTATGGCTACACCTTC. Its translation is CASQLGVNYGYTF.

A single count supports this clone. The chain couples TRBV7-3 to TRBJ2-2, with D perhaps matching TRBD2 (6 bases). Trimming cost V 2 bases and J 4 bases, with 14 bases left between them. CDR1 and CDR2 from the germline V gene are SGHTA and FQGTGA. CDR3 length: 16 residues. In DNA form, the CDR3 reads TGTGCCAGCAGCTTACGGTTTGGGCGGGGCACCGGGGAGCTGTTTTTT. Protein sequence: CASSLRFGRGTGELFF.

The genes are TRBV30 and TRBJ1-5; TRBD1 matches at 9 bases. The V segment lost 1 base and the J segment 6 bases; nucleotides outside the gene matches: 16. Germline lookup yields CDR1 GTSNPN and CDR2 SVGIG (reference sequence). This CDR3 spans 18 amino acids. The CDR3 is CAWSGPRDRVRGSQPQHF. In nucleotides, the CDR3 is TGTGCCTGGAGTGGCCCCCGGGACAGGGTAAGGGGCTCTCAGCCCCAGCATTTT.

The rearrangement joins TRBV6-5 to TRBJ1-3; unclear D gene. This CDR3 has 14 amino acids. Germline-derived CDR1 and CDR2 are MNHEY and SVGAGI. V was clipped by 8 bases and J by 0 bases, with 11 bases between them. This CDR3 is CASLRVVSGNTIYF. CDR3 nucleotides: TGTGCCAGCCTCCGAGTTGTCTCTGGAAACACCATATATTTT.

This chain joins TRBV19 and TRBJ1-2; no clear D. CDR3 size: 15 residues. Germline CDR1 LNHDA, CDR2 SQIVND (reference sequence). The V end lost 0 bases, the J end lost 8 bases, and 16 bases lay between the germline ends. The chain's CDR3 is CASSIDAPRIGGYTF. The CDR3 DNA is TGTGCCAGTAGTATAGACGCGCCCAGGATTGGCGGCTACACCTTC.

This clone was seen a single time. The rearrangement uses TRBV19 and TRBJ1-6; weak D call: TRBD1 (6 bases). Germline CDR1 LNHDA, CDR2 SQIVND (reference sequence). Trimming pared 5 bases from V and 4 bases from J, leaving 9 bases between. The CDR3 covers 14 residues. CDR3 sequence: CASSSDRYNSPLHF. The CDR3 DNA sequence: TGTGCCAGTAGTTCGGACAGATATAATTCACCCCTCCACTTT.

The sample holds a few counts of this clone. The chain combines TRBV12-2 with TRBJ2-1; TRBD2, as called in the table, went unchecked against the DNA. TRBV12-2 is a pseudogene segment. CDR3 size: 22 residues. The CDR3 coding sequence is TGTGCAAGTCGCTTAGCGGACACTAGCGGGGGCCAAGAACACATATATAACAATGAGCAGTTCTTC. It codes for CASRLADTSGGQEHIYNNEQFF.

V usage is TRBV7-3 and J usage is TRBJ2-7, with 12 nucleotides matching TRBD1. The CDR3 is 15 residues long. Germline CDR1 is SGHTA and CDR2 is FQGTGA. V lost 0 bases to trimming and J lost 5 bases; unmatched junction nucleotides: 2. The DNA of the CDR3 is TGTGCCAGCAGCTTAACCGGGACAGGGGGCCACGAGCAGTACTTC. Its translation: CASSLTGTGGHEQYF. Full variable domain (outside the CDR3, taken from reference TRBV7-3 and TRBJ2-7): GAGVSQTPSNKVTEKGKYVELRCDPISGHTALYWYRQSLGQGPEFLIYFQGTGAADDSGLPNDRFFAVRPEGSVSTLKIQRTERGDSAVYLCASSLTGTGGHEQYFGPGTRLTVT.

The CDR3 sequence: CASVRDRGLGSPLHF. The CDR3 DNA follows: TGTGCCAGCGTTAGGGACAGGGGGCTGGGTTCACCCCTCCACTTT. The V call is TRBV6-5, the J call TRBJ1-6, with 12 nucleotides matching TRBD1. The V segment lost 8 bases and the J segment 9 bases; nucleotides outside the gene matches: 8. Germline V gives CDR1 MNHEY, CDR2 SVGAGI. CDR3 length: 15 residues.

This chain connects TRBV5-1 to TRBJ2-3; no definite D call. V was pared by 0 bases and J by 4 bases, with 12 bases between. Germline V lookup: CDR1 SGHRS, CDR2 YFSETQ. The CDR3 is made up of 15 amino acids. The CDR3 nucleotides read TGCGCCAGCAGCTTGGAACTTGTCAATTCAGATACGCAGTATTTT. Its protein is CASSLELVNSDTQYF. The entire variable domain, with the rest obtained from reference TRBV5-1 and TRBJ2-3, is as follows: KAGVTQTPRYLIKTRGQQVTLSCSPISGHRSVSWYQQTPGQGLQFLFEYFSETQRNKGNFPGRFSGRQFSNSRSEMNVSTLELGDSALYLCASSLELVNSDTQYFGPGTRLTVL.

J is TRBJ1-1 and V is TRBV19, with TRBD1 as a possible D gene (6 bases). CDR3 length equals 15 residues. V lost 11 bases and J lost 5, with 24 bases in between. The germline gives CDR1 LNHDA, CDR2 SQIVND (reference sequence). The CDR3 loop is CAVQRGGAGTTEAFF. The CDR3 bases are TGTGCCGTCCAAAGGGGGGGCGCGGGTACTACTGAAGCTTTCTTT.

The chain uses TRBV24-1 and TRBJ2-1, with TRBD1 identical over 11 bases. With 6 bases clipped from V and 3 bases from J, the junction kept 12 bases outside the gene matches. CDR1 is KGHDR, CDR2 SFDVKD, per germline. This CDR3 contains 18 residues. CDR3 in DNA: TGTGCCACCAGTTCCACTCAGACCGGGACAGGGGGCTACAATGAGCAGTTCTTC. It codes for CATSSTQTGTGGYNEQFF.

CDR3 amino acids: CASSYTAGEQYF. In nucleotides, the CDR3 is TGTGCCAGCAGCTACACGGCGGGCGAGCAGTACTTC. The V call is TRBV7-6, the J call TRBJ2-7, with D possibly being TRBD2 (5 bases). The CDR3 covers 12 residues. Germline CDR1 reads SGHVS; CDR2 reads FNYEAQ. V lost 4 bases to trimming and J lost 6 bases, with 10 bases between them.

The chain uses TRBV29-1 and TRBJ1-1; 7 bases are a match to TRBD1. After removal of 4 bases from V and 3 bases from J, the junction contained 11 bases not matched to a gene. There are 15 residues in the CDR3. Germline V CDR1 and CDR2: SQVTM, ANQGSEA. The CDR3 spells CSVATPQGRHTEAFF. The CDR3 DNA sequence: TGCAGCGTTGCCACGCCACAGGGGCGACACACTGAAGCTTTCTTT.

This chain joins TRBV25-1 and TRBJ1-1; D is unresolved. The CDR3 has 14 amino acids. The germline CDR1 and CDR2 sequences are MGHDK and SYGVNS. V was pared by 2 bases and J by 0 bases, with 7 bases between. The CDR3 sequence is CASSEPGMNTEAFF. The DNA for the CDR3 is TGTGCCAGCAGTGAACCAGGTATGAACACTGAAGCTTTCTTT.

The chain recombines TRBV4-1 with TRBJ1-5; D unresolved. Germline-derived CDR1 and CDR2 are MGHRA and YSYEKL. This CDR3 comprises 16 residues. V gave up 0 bases and J gave up 7 bases, with 16 bases separating them. CDR3 sequence (DNA): TGCGCCAGCAGCCAAGAAGGGTCGGGATCTGGGCAGCCCCAGCATTTT. Translation: CASSQEGSGSGQPQHF.

The J gene is TRBJ1-5, the V gene TRBV20-1; TRBD1 matches at 7 bases. The CDR3 is 14 residues long. Germline V gives CDR1 DFQATT, CDR2 SNEGSKA (reference sequence). V was pared by 3 bases and J by 5 bases, with 7 bases of the junction left unmatched. CDR3: CSASPAQGDQPQHF. CDR3 sequence (DNA): TGCAGTGCTAGTCCGGCGCAGGGGGATCAGCCCCAGCATTTT.